This is a list of T cell receptor beta chains from one sample in a study of shared clonotypes between healthy human individuals. The method was immunoSEQ multiplex PCR; TCRdb's version includes in-frame clones alone and lacks a portion of them. The profile covers about 380,000 clones, with 90% to 98% appearing a single time and approximately 0.3% taken by the ten largest. The sequencing input was memory CD8+ T cells sorted from blood. Source of these receptors: a man younger than 40 in good health. The CDR3 runs from the conserved cysteine through the conserved F or W. Each record gives: clone size, D gene, V gene, J gene, CDR3 DNA, CDR3 protein. D genes are given only for firm matches. Clone size is not always given. Where it is, it says once, few, many or a class for expanded clones.

once,-,TRBV5-6,TRBJ2-7,TGTGCCAGCAGCTGGGAAGTAAACGAGCAGTACTTC,CASSWEVNEQYF
-,TRBD2,TRBV7-3,TRBJ2-3,TGTGCCAGCAGCTTAACGACCTCCACGGGAGGGCCACCAGATACGCAGTATTTT,CASSLTTSTGGPPDTQYF
-,-,TRBV5-1,TRBJ2-1,TGCGCCAGCAGCTTGGCCACCAACTCCTACAATGAGCAGTTCTTC,CASSLATNSYNEQFF
-,-,TRBV5-1,TRBJ2-3,TGCGCCAGCAGCTCCATACTAGGCATCACAGATACGCAGTATTTT,CASSSILGITDTQYF
-,-,TRBV2,TRBJ1-2,TGTGCCAGCGGGGTAACAGGGAATAGCTACACCTTC,CASGVTGNSYTF
-,-,TRBV2,TRBJ2-7,TGTGCCAGTTCCCCTGCTTACGAGCAGTACTTC,CASSPAYEQYF
-,-,TRBV28,TRBJ2-2,TGTGCCAGCAGTTTGGGAGTTTATTGGGAAAACCCCACCGGGGAGCTGTTTTTT,CASSLGVYWENPTGELFF
-,-,TRBV6-5,TRBJ1-1,TGTGCCAGCAGTTACCCGGGTGGAGCTTTCTTT,CASSYPGGAFF
-,-,TRBV4-2,TRBJ2-3,TGTGCCAGCAGCCAGACTCCTCTGGGCACAGATACGCAGTATTTT,CASSQTPLGTDTQYF
-,-,TRBV14,TRBJ1-1,TGTGCCAGCAGCCAAGAAGTTTTAGCAAGTGGACTGCCAGCTTTCTTT,CASSQEVLASGLPAFF
-,TRBD2,TRBV9,TRBJ2-1,TGTGCCAGCAGCGTAGCTGGCGGGAGGGAGGGTGAGCAGTTCTTC,CASSVAGGREGEQFF
-,-,TRBV28,TRBJ2-5,TGTGCCAGCAGTTTAGATCGGACTATTCAAGAGACCCAGTACTTC,CASSLDRTIQETQYF
-,-,TRBV5-6,TRBJ2-1,TGTGCCAGCAGCTTGGCCGGGAGCTCCTACAATGAGCAGTTCTTC,CASSLAGSSYNEQFF
-,-,TRBV7-6,TRBJ1-1,TGTGCCAGCGTGCGCATTTGTAAGGGGGGTTGCGGCACTGAAGCTTTCTTT,CASVRICKGGCGTEAFF
-,-,TRBV5-1,TRBJ2-3,TGCGCCAGCAGCTTTATCGGGGTGAAGGATACGCAGTATTTT,CASSFIGVKDTQYF
-,-,TRBV19,TRBJ2-3,TGTGCCAGTAGTATACAAGGAGCAGATACGCAGTATTTT,CASSIQGADTQYF
-,TRBD1,TRBV7-2,TRBJ2-7,TGTGCCAGCAGTCGGACAGGGGGCAGCGAGCAGTACTTC,CASSRTGGSEQYF
-,TRBD1,TRBV12-5,TRBJ2-7,TGTGCTAGTGGTCCCCGGGACAGGGGGAGGTACGAGCAGTACTTC,CASGPRDRGRYEQYF
-,TRBD2,TRBV19,TRBJ2-1,TGTGCCACCTCTCTTGCGGGAGGGCCTAATGAGCAGTTCTTC,CATSLAGGPNEQFF
-,-,TRBV7-2,TRBJ2-3,TGTGCCAGCAGCTTCAGGGGAGGCACAGATACGCAGTATTTT,CASSFRGGTDTQYF
-,-,TRBV6-1,TRBJ2-3,TGTGCCAGCAGTGAGGGGGGTCCACTATACACAGATACGCAGTATTTT,CASSEGGPLYTDTQYF
-,TRBD2,TRBV28,TRBJ2-7,TGTGCCAGCACACCCACTAGCGGGAGTCCCTACGAGCAGTACTTC,CASTPTSGSPYEQYF
-,TRBD2,TRBV5-1,TRBJ2-1,TGCGCCAGCGGGCGACTAGCGGGAGAGGTTGAGCAGTTCTTC,CASGRLAGEVEQFF
once,-,TRBV18,TRBJ2-3,TGTGCCAGCTCACCACCCACAGATACGCAGTATTTT,CASSPPTDTQYF
once,-,TRBV7-9,TRBJ1-1,TGTGCCAGCAGCTTACGTCAGGGGCGAAACACTGAAGCTTTCTTT,CASSLRQGRNTEAFF
-,TRBD1,TRBV28,TRBJ2-7,TGTGCCAGCAGTCAACACACCAGACAGGGTTGGTACGAGCAGTACTTC,CASSQHTRQGWYEQYF
-,TRBD1,TRBV6-5,TRBJ1-6,TGTGCCAGCACCCCGGGACAGAAGAATTCACCCCTCCACTTT,CASTPGQKNSPLHF
-,TRBD2,TRBV7-2,TRBJ2-7,TGTGCCAGCAGCCAGGGACTAGCGGGAGCCTACGAGCAGTACTTC,CASSQGLAGAYEQYF
-,-,TRBV7-9,TRBJ1-4,TGTGCCAGCAGCTTAGGTTCAGGGACTAATGAAAAACTGTTTTTT,CASSLGSGTNEKLFF
-,-,TRBV19,TRBJ1-2,TGTGCCAGTAGTATGGGGCAGGGCTATGGCTACACCTTC,CASSMGQGYGYTF
once,-,TRBV6-5,TRBJ1-4,TGTGCCAGCAGTTACTCGTGGGGGGCTAATGAAAAACTGTTTTTT,CASSYSWGANEKLFF
-,TRBD2,TRBV18,TRBJ2-3,TGTGCCAGCTCACCAGGATCGAGCGGGAGGGTTACTAGCACAGATACGCAGTATTTT,CASSPGSSGRVTSTDTQYF
-,TRBD2,TRBV27,TRBJ2-3,TGTGCCAGCAGTTTATCCCCCAGCGGGGGAGATACGCAGTATTTT,CASSLSPSGGDTQYF
-,-,TRBV15,TRBJ1-6,TGTGCCACCAGCAGGGATAGCTCCTATAATTCACCCCTCCACTTT,CATSRDSSYNSPLHF
-,TRBD1,TRBV5-6,TRBJ2-7,TGTGCCAGCAGCATGGGAACCGGGACAGGAGGTCGCGAGCAGTACTTC,CASSMGTGTGGREQYF